This TCR beta chain was recorded in a study of blood T cells in healthy people across ages. This clonotype has more than one count but fewer than ten. Its antigen is as yet unknown. Sample donors were healthy Caucasian individuals that came from Russia, aged 6 to 90. Total RNA amounts of at least 5 micrograms were extracted per sample. Findings and caveats of the study: It was the long-lived donors that had more naive CD4+ cells and higher diversity than aged donors.

Primed by a sample-barcoded 5' primer and a J-beta primer mix, a second PCR proceeded for 7 to 11 cycles. One entry per CDR3 protein, called by TCRdb with MiXCR from the 5' RACE reads. In the table there are around 870,000 distinct CDR3 sequences, 29% of which are singletons. Sequencing was carried out using blood. This clonotype was obtained from an elderly woman in good health.

The CDR3 coding sequence is TGTGCCAGCAGCGTTAGCGGGGGGGGTTCATTCGGGGAGCTGTTTTTT. Translation: CASSVSGGGSFGELFF. The chain recombines TRBV7-2 with TRBJ2-2, with TRBD2 identical over 11 bases. The V gene end was trimmed by 5 bases and the J gene end by 7 bases; junction bases not matched to a gene: 9. This CDR3 is built from 16 residues. Germline assignment: CDR1 SGHTA and CDR2 FQGNSA.